The text below deals with one T cell receptor (beta chain). A single count supports this clone. The antigen it recognizes is unknown. No per-base quality is available; no much larger clone lies one base away. The sample comes from a study of blood T cell repertoires in COVID-19 (dated by TCRdb to between 2020 and 2021). In the study overall: Samples from collaborators originated in the United States, Italy and Spain and spanned both the acute and convalescent phases of COVID-19. Nearly every sample came with metadata listing a de-identified subject ID, COVID-19 status, age in years and sex. Subjects who had been exposed to COVID-19, were actively infected with it, or had recovered from it provided the deeply sampled blood TCRbeta repertoires that made up the dataset. The repertoires were released in a freely available public database intended as a resource for research on the immune response to SARS-CoV-2. Where HLA class I and class II types were available, the types were taken from metadata supplied by the sample provider, not from assay-based typing. The material from the prospective study consisted of cDNA or gDNA derived from T cells, B-cell-depleted T cells, or PBMCs. Samples came from the ongoing ImmuneRACE study (first 160 participants) plus 1,254 subjects from 6 global collaborators. Broader findings and caveats from the paper: The quantity of clinical and demographic metadata differed by source and by participant and was supplied without curation.

TCRbeta CDR3 regions were amplified from genomic DNA using the immunoSEQ Assay, a bias-controlled multiplex PCR. As for how the authors treated the data: The number of nucleated cells in each sample was estimated from the amplification of reference gene primers within the assay. To quantify the absolute abundance of each unique TCRbeta CDR3 rearrangement, sequence reads were collapsed and filtered. Productive Simpson clonality was computed per sample as the square root of Simpson's diversity index over productive rearrangements. TCRdb provides this immuneACCESS table in a form limited to in-frame rearrangements. Some clones are lacking; in checked studies, under half of them reflect an unresolved V gene, and why the rest are absent is not known. Clone size and V and J calls were adopted from that table, with D and trimming inferred from the DNA. The sample records tens of thousands of clones, around nine tenths of which are singletons. The top ten clonotypes cover 7% to 10% of the sample.

Whole blood was collected in K2EDTA tubes by collaborating institutions according to the institutions' own protocols. For TCRbeta analysis, collaborators shipped samples as frozen whole blood, isolated PBMCs, or DNA extracted from either of those sample types. V ends up 5 bases short and J 1 base short, with an unmatched junction base count of 7. Inclusive of the bounding cysteine and phenylalanine, the CDR3 is 16 residues long. The DNA shown is the 48-base CDR3, in frame from base 1. CDR1 and CDR2 (LNHDA, SQIVND) derive from the germline V gene (reference sequence). This chain joins TRBV19 to TRBJ1-3; TRBD1 matches 8 bases in the middle. Source material: peripheral blood. The receptor comes from a woman in her 70s with active COVID-19. For the CDR3, the sequence is CASSGQGFGSGNTIYF. The nucleotide sequence is TGTGCCAGTAGTGGACAGGGTTTTGGGTCTGGAAACACCATATATTTT.